Below, 10 T cell receptor beta chains from the same sample are listed, as sequenced in a study of cytomegalovirus exposure and HLA in healthy donors. Libraries were prepared by immunoSEQ multiplex PCR; TCRdb keeps only in-frame clonotypes and omits some of them. The sample lists 150,000 to 200,000 clones; about 87% were seen once. Input material: PBMCs. The receptors were gathered from a woman aged 25-40 years in good health and CMV-seronegative.

The rearrangement uses TRBV5-5 and TRBJ2-3; 7 positions agree with TRBD2. CDR1 and CDR2 (germline): SGHKS, YYEKEE (reference sequence). The trim removed 0 bases at V and 9 bases at J, leaving 10 bases unmatched. The CDR3 contains 15 residues. The CDR3 is CASSLGGGGTGTQYF. DNA for the CDR3: TGTGCCAGCAGCTTGGGCGGGGGTGGTACAGGCACGCAGTATTTT.

The chain carries TRBV5-1 and TRBJ1-1, with D perhaps matching TRBD1 (6 bases). CDR1 SGHRS and CDR2 YFSETQ come from the germline V gene. The CDR3 is 14 amino acids. Trimming cost V 0 bases and J 7 bases, with 13 bases left between them. Here the CDR3 reads CASSLGGGSDEAFF. CDR3 sequence (DNA): TGCGCCAGCAGCTTGGGGGGGGGCAGTGATGAAGCTTTCTTT. The full variable domain, its missing parts supplied by reference TRBV5-1 and TRBJ1-1, is KAGVTQTPRYLIKTRGQQVTLSCSPISGHRSVSWYQQTPGQGLQFLFEYFSETQRNKGNFPGRFSGRQFSNSRSEMNVSTLELGDSALYLCASSLGGGSDEAFFGQGTRLTVV.

The CDR3 DNA follows: TGTGCCAGCAGCGCGAAAACAGGGACCGGCTACACCTTC. Amino acid sequence: CASSAKTGTGYTF. The chain carries TRBV9 and TRBJ1-2; D is perhaps TRBD1 (6 bases). V was shortened by 3 bases and J by 8 bases, with 14 bases between the two germline ends. Germline loops: CDR1 SGDLS, CDR2 YYNGEE. CDR3 length: 13 amino acids.

The chain links TRBV6-5 to TRBJ2-2; 8 bases match TRBD1. The CDR3 has 15 amino acids. Germline V gene data show CDR1 as MNHEY and CDR2 as SVGAGI. J gave up 7 bases and V 6 bases, and 10 bases lay outside the gene matches. CDR3 DNA: TGTGCCAGCAGCCGACAGGGGCGGGAAGGCGGGGAGCTGTTTTTT. Protein sequence: CASSRQGREGGELFF.

This chain uses TRBV11-2 with TRBJ2-5, with no clear D. Trimming removed 1 base at V and 1 base at J, with 16 bases between. The V gene's germline CDR1 is SGHAT and CDR2 FQNNGV. This CDR3 is 17 amino acids long. CDR3 nucleotides: TGTGCCAGCAGCTTAGGAGTGGTAGCTCCGCTCCAAGAGACCCAGTACTTC. Translating it yields CASSLGVVAPLQETQYF. The full variable domain, rest sourced from reference TRBV11-2 and TRBJ2-5, is EAGVAQSPRYKIIEKRQSVAFWCNPISGHATLYWYQQILGQGPKLLIQFQNNGVVDDSQLPKDRFSAERLKGVDSTLKIQPAKLEDSAVYLCASSLGVVAPLQETQYFGPGTRLLVL.

The chain carries TRBV19 and TRBJ1-2, with a weak D call TRBD1 (5 bases). Trimming removed 3 bases at V and 4 bases at J, with 18 bases between. CDR1 and CDR2 from the germline V gene are LNHDA and SQIVND (reference sequence). This CDR3 contains 16 residues. CDR3 coding DNA: TGTGCCAGTAGTATCGGACTAAAGAGGGACGGCTATGGCTACACCTTC. It codes for CASSIGLKRDGYGYTF.

The V gene is TRBV12-5, the J gene TRBJ1-4; D remains ambiguous. V gave up 0 bases and J gave up 0 bases, with 5 bases separating them. Germline V gene sequence: CDR1 LGHNT, CDR2 FRNRAP. The CDR3 runs to 15 residues. The CDR3 bases are TGTGCTAGTGGTTTGGTAACGGCAACTAATGAAAAACTGTTTTTT. This codes for CASGLVTATNEKLFF.

Points on this clone: Other DNA sequences in the sample encode the same CDR3. The rearrangement links TRBV5-1 to TRBJ2-3, with D possibly being TRBD2 (6 bases). Germline V gene lookup returns CDR1 SGHRS and CDR2 YFSETQ. V was cut by 0 bases and J by 6 bases, with 11 bases left in between. This CDR3 is 14 amino acids long. CDR3: CASSLAGGIDTQYF. CDR3 nucleotides: TGCGCCAGCAGCTTGGCCGGGGGAATCGATACGCAGTATTTT.

This clone was seen more than once but under ten times. V gene TRBV4-1 combines with J gene TRBJ1-5; D ambiguous. The CDR3 contains 15 residues. With 1 base removed from V and 5 bases from J, the gap between germline ends came to 12 bases. In germline, CDR1 is MGHRA, CDR2 YSYEKL. The chain's CDR3 is CASSQVHGLDQPQHF. CDR3 sequence (DNA): TGCGCCAGCAGCCAAGTTCACGGTCTTGATCAGCCCCAGCATTTT.

This chain's CDR3 is CASKLGGGTFGAKNIQYF. CDR3 coding DNA: TGTGCCAGCAAACTAGGCGGAGGGACCTTCGGTGCCAAAAACATTCAGTACTTC. The chain joins TRBV11-2 to TRBJ2-4, with D maybe TRBD2 (6 bases). Germline lookup yields CDR1 SGHAT and CDR2 FQNNGV. The CDR3 has 18 residues. V shed 7 bases and J shed 1 base, with 23 bases lying between them.